This TCR beta chain was retrieved from a study of T cell responses to AZD1222 COVID-19 vaccine. Data came from immunoSEQ multiplex PCR; TCRdb stores just in-frame clones and leaves some out. The sample shows roughly 150,000 clones, 80% to 95% of them seen only once. To note about this clone: Its antigen is as yet unknown.

Trimming shortened V by 8 bases and J by 5 bases, and 13 bases separated the two germline ends. Germline CDR1 SNHLY, CDR2 FYNNEI. The CDR3 length is 13 residues. Study outcomes and limitations: The reported proportion of spike-specific TCRs targeting unmutated variant regions was nearly half.

This TCR derives from an adult who received the AZD1222 COVID-19 vaccine. The gene calls are TRBV2 and TRBJ2-1; D call uncertain. The sample consisted of peripheral blood, taken 28 days after the second AZD1222 dose. CDR3 nucleotide sequence: TGTGCCAGCGGAAAGGAGACCAACAATGAGCAGTTCTTC. This gives the protein CASGKETNNEQFF.